What follows is one TCR beta chain and its context. The CDR3 is made up of 17 amino acids. With 0 bases clipped from V and 2 bases from J, the junction kept 8 bases outside the gene matches. Germline CDR1 reads LNHNV; CDR2 reads YYDKDF (reference sequence). This sample was taken from a study of blood T cell repertoires in COVID-19. In the study overall: The samples span acute and convalescent COVID-19 from the United States, Italy and Spain. T cells, B-cell-depleted T cells, or PBMCs provided the cDNA or gDNA that served as material.

Study processing details: Amplification with reference gene primers provided the estimates of nucleated cell counts. Clones were sequenced by immunoSEQ multiplex PCR, and TCRdb holds only the in-frame ones, with some missing. The V and J calls and clone size were taken over from that table, and D and trimming were inferred from the DNA. The table includes tens of thousands of clones, more than 85% detected once. V is TRBV15 and J is TRBJ2-7; 9 nucleotides line up with TRBD2. This clonotype was obtained from a man aged 80 or over in a cohort sampled during active COVID-19. The sample was peripheral blood. The CDR3 spells CATSRDVSWTSAYEQYF. CDR3 bases: TGTGCCACCAGCAGAGATGTGTCGTGGACTAGCGCCTACGAGCAGTACTTC.